The 2 T cell receptor beta chains listed next were all sequenced from one sample in a study of blood T cell repertoires in COVID-19. Method: immunoSEQ multiplex PCR; TCRdb's copy keeps in-frame clones and lacks some. The profile covers 140,000 to 150,000 clones, with 88% appearing a single time and more than 2% taken by the ten largest. Material for sequencing was peripheral blood. These receptors originate from a human donor with COVID-19, enrolled during active disease. The donor label of this sample is uncertain.

The chain joins TRBV5-6 to TRBJ2-2, with D maybe TRBD1 (6 bases). This CDR3 has 15 residues. CDR1 and CDR2 (germline): SGHDT, YYEEEE. V was shortened by 2 bases and J by 4 bases, with 12 bases between the two germline ends. DNA for the CDR3: TGTGCCAGCAGCTTTCCCAGGGGTCCCACCGGGGAGCTGTTTTTT. Protein product: CASSFPRGPTGELFF.

The gene calls are TRBV2 and TRBJ2-7; D not resolved. This CDR3 has 13 amino acids. V lost 8 bases and J 7 bases, leaving 18 bases between the germline ends. The germline V gene has CDR1 SNHLY and CDR2 FYNNEI. As DNA, the CDR3 is TGTGCCAGCCGTACAACAGAACAAAGGGAGCAGTACTTC. Its protein is CASRTTEQREQYF.